This T cell receptor beta chain was obtained from a study of cytomegalovirus exposure and HLA in healthy donors. Study-level findings and limits: It is likely that the observed cluster of highly shared sequence variants was a sequencing artifact. In a later analysis, HLA-associated TCR beta chains were more clonally expanded than equally common others.

With 60 Vbeta and 13 Jbeta primers, the PCR was carried out. This table comes from immunoSEQ multiplex PCR, and its TCRdb copy is limited to in-frame clones, with some not included. The table shows around 80,000 clones, with around 68% occurring only once. Turning to this clone: Its antigen is unidentified.

The sequenced sample was PBMCs. The receptor was isolated from a middle-aged man in good health and CMV-seropositive.

CDR3 residues: CASSFQGTQGRTDTQYF. DNA for the CDR3: TGCGCCAGCAGCTTTCAAGGGACACAAGGTCGGACAGATACGCAGTATTTT. V usage is TRBV5-1 and J usage is TRBJ2-3, with D tentatively TRBD1 (6 bases). Germline-derived CDR1 and CDR2 are SGHRS and YFSETQ. V lost 2 bases to trimming and J lost 3 bases, with 19 bases between them. CDR3 size: 17 residues.